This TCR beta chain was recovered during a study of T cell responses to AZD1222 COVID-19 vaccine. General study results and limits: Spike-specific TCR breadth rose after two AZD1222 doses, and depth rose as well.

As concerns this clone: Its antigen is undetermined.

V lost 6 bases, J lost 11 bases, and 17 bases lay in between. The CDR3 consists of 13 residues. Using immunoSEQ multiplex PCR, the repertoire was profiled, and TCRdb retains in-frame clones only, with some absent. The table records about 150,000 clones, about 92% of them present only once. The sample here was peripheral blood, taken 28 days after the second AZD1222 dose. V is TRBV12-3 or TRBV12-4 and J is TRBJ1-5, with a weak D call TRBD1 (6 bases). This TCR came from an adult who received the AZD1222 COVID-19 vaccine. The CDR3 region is CASRDTGNSAQHF. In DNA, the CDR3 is TGTGCCAGCAGGGATACAGGGAACTCGGCCCAGCATTTT.